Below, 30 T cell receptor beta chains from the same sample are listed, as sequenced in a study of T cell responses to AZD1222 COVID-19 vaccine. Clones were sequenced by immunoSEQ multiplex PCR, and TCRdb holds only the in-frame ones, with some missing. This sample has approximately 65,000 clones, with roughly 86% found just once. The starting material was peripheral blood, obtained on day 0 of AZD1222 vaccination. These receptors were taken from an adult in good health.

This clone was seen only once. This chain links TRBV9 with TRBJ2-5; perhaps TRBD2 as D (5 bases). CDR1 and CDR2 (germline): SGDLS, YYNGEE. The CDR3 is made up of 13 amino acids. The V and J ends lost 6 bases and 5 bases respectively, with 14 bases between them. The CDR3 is CASNSGSGETQYF. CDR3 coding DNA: TGTGCCAGCAACAGCGGCTCCGGGGAGACCCAGTACTTC.

The CDR3 spells CASMQGPNTEAFF. In nucleotides, the CDR3 is TGTGCCAGCATGCAGGGCCCGAACACTGAAGCTTTCTTT. The J gene is TRBJ1-1, the V gene TRBV7-3, with D perhaps TRBD1 (5 bases). V shed 7 bases and J shed 1 base, with 10 bases lying between them. This CDR3 is 13 amino acids long. The V gene's germline CDR1 is SGHTA and CDR2 FQGTGA. The full variable domain, in which reference TRBV7-3 and TRBJ1-1 provide the parts outside the CDR3, is GAGVSQTPSNKVTEKGKYVELRCDPISGHTALYWYRQSLGQGPEFLIYFQGTGAADDSGLPNDRFFAVRPEGSVSTLKIQRTERGDSAVYLCASMQGPNTEAFFGQGTRLTVV.

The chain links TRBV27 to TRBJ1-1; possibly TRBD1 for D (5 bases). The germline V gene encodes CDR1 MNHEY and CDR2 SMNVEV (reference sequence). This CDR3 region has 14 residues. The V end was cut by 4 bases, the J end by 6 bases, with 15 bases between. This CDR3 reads CASSSRQGVSEAFF. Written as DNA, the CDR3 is TGTGCCAGCAGTTCCCGGCAGGGAGTTTCTGAAGCTTTCTTT.

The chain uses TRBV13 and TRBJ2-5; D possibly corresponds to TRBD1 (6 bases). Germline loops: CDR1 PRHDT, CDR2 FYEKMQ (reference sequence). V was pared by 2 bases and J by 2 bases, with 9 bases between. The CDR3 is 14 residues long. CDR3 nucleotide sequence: TGTGCCAGCAGCTTATTCAGGGGACAAGAGACCCAGTACTTC. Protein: CASSLFRGQETQYF.

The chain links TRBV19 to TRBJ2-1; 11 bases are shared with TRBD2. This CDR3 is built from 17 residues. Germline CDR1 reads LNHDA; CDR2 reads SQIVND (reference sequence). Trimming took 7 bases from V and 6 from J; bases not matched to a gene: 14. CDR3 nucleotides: TGTGCCAGTATCCCCACCACCGGGACTAGCGGAGTCAATGAGCAGTTCTTC. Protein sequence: CASIPTTGTSGVNEQFF.

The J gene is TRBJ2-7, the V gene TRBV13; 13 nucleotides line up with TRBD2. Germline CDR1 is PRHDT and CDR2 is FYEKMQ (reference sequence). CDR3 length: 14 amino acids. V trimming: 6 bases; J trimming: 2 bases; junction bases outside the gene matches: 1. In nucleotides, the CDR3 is TGTGCCAGCAGTGGGACTAGCGGGACCTACGAGCAGTACTTC. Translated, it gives CASSGTSGTYEQYF.

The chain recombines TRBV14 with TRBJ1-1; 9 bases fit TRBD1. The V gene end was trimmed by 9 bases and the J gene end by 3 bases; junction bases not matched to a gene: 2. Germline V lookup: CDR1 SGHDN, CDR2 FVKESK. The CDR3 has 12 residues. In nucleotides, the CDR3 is TGTGCCAGTGGACAGGGGCACACTGAAGCTTTCTTT. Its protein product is CASGQGHTEAFF.

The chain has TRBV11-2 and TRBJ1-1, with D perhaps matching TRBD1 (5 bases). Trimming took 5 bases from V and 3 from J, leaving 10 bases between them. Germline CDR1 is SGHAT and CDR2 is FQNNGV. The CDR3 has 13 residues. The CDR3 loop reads CASSRPGDTEAFF. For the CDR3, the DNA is TGTGCCAGCAGCCGTCCGGGGGACACTGAAGCTTTCTTT.

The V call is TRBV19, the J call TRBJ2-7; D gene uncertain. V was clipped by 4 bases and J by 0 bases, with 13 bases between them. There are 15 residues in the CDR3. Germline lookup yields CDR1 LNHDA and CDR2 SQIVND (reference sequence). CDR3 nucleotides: TGTGCCAGTAGTACCATCTCTGGCAGCTCCTACGAGCAGTACTTC. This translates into CASSTISGSSYEQYF. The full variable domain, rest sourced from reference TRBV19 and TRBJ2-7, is DGGITQSPKYLFRKEGQNVTLSCEQNLNHDAMYWYRQDPGQGLRLIYYSQIVNDFQKGDIAEGYSVSREKKESFPLTVTSAQKNPTAFYLCASSTISGSSYEQYFGPGTRLTVT.

The CDR3: CAISRDLNEKLFF. The CDR3 DNA reads as TGTGCCATCAGCCGGGACCTTAATGAAAAACTGTTTTTT. The gene calls are TRBV10-3 and TRBJ1-4, with a weak D call TRBD1 (5 bases). The CDR3 spans 13 residues. Germline V gene lookup returns CDR1 ENHRY and CDR2 SYGVKD. V lost 6 bases, J lost 4 bases, and 9 bases lay in between.

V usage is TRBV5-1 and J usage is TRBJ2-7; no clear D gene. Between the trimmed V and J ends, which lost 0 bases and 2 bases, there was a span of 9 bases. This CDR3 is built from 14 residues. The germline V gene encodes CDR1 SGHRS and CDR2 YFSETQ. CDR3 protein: CASSLEASAYEQYF. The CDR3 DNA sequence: TGCGCCAGCAGCTTGGAAGCGTCAGCCTACGAGCAGTACTTC.

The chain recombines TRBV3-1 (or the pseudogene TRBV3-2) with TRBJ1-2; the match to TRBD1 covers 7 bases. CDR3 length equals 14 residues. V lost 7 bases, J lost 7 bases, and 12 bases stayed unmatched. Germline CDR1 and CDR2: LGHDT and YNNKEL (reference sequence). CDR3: CASNTGAALGGYTF. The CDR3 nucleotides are TGTGCCAGCAACACAGGGGCCGCTTTGGGTGGCTACACCTTC.

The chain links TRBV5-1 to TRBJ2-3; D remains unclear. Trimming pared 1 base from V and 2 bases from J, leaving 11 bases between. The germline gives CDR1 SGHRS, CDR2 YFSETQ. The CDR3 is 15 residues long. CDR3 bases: TGCGCCAGCAGCTTGCCGGAGACCTCCACAGATACGCAGTATTTT. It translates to CASSLPETSTDTQYF. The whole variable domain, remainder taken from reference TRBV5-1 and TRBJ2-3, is KAGVTQTPRYLIKTRGQQVTLSCSPISGHRSVSWYQQTPGQGLQFLFEYFSETQRNKGNFPGRFSGRQFSNSRSEMNVSTLELGDSALYLCASSLPETSTDTQYFGPGTRLTVL.

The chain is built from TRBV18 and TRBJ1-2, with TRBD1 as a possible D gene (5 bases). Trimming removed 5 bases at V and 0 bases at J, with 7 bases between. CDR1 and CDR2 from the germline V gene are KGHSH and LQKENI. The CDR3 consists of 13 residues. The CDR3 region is CASSKGANYGYTF. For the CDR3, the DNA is TGTGCCAGCTCAAAAGGGGCTAACTATGGCTACACCTTC.

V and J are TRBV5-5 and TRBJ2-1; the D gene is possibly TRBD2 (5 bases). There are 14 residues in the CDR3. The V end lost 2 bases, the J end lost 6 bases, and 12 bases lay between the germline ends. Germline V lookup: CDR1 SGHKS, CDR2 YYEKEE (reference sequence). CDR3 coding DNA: TGTGCCAGCAGCTTCACTAGTCCGGGCAATGAGCAGTTCTTC. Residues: CASSFTSPGNEQFF.

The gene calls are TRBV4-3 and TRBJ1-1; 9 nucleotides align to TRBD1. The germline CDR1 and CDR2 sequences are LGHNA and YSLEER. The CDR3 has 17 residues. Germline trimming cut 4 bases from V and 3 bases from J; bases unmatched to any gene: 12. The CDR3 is CASSRQLDRGRDTEAFF. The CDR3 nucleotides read TGCGCCAGCAGCCGCCAACTTGACAGGGGGAGAGACACTGAAGCTTTCTTT.

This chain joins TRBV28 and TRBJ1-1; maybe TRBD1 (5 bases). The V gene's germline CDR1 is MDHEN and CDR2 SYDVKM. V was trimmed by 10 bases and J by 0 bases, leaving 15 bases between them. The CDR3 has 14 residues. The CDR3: CAIDTGGLNTEAFF. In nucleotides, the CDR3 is TGTGCCATTGATACCGGGGGTCTGAACACTGAAGCTTTCTTT.

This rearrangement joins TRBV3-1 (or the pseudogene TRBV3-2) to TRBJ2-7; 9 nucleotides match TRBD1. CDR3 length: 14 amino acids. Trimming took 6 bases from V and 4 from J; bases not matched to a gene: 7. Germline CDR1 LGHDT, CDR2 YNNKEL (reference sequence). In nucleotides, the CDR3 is TGTGCCAGCAGACCGGGACAGGGACGTTACGAGCAGTACTTC. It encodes CASRPGQGRYEQYF.

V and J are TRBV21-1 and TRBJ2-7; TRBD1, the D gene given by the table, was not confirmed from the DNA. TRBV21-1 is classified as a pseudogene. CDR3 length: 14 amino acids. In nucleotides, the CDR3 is TGTGCCAGCAGCCCCCGGGACAGGGGGGACGAGCAGTACTTC. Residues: CASSPRDRGDEQYF.

The CDR3 protein is CASSLVGTGNEKLFF. DNA of the CDR3: TGTGCCAGCAGCTTAGTAGGGACAGGGAATGAAAAACTGTTTTTT. This chain links TRBV11-2 with TRBJ1-4; 9 positions match TRBD1. This CDR3 has 15 amino acids. Losses at the gene ends were 1 base for V and 5 bases for J; bases not matched to a gene: 2. CDR1 and CDR2 (germline): SGHAT, FQNNGV.

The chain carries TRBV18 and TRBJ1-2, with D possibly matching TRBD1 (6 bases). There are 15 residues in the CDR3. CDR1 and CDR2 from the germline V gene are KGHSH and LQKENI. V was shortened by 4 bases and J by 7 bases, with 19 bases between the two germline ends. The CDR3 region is CASSQTLQDSPGYTF. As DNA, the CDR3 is TGTGCCAGCTCACAAACCTTGCAGGACAGTCCTGGCTACACCTTC.

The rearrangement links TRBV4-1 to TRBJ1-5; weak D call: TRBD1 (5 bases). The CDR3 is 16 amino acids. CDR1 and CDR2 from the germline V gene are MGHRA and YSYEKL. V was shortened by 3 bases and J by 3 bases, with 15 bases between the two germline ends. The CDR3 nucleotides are TGCGCCAGCAGCCACGAAGGCGGGGGGGTCAATCAGCCCCAGCATTTT. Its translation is CASSHEGGGVNQPQHF.

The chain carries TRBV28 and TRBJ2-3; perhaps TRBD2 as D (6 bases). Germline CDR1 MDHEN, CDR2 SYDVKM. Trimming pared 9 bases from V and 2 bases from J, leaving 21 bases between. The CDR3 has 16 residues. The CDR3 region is CASSNEVAEPTDTQYF. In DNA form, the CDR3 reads TGTGCCAGTTCTAATGAGGTAGCGGAGCCCACAGATACGCAGTATTTT.

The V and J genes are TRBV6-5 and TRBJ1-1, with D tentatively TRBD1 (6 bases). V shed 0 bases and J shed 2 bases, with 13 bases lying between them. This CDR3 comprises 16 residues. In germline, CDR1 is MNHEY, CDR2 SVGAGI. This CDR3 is CASSYSVGAFNTEAFF. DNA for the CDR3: TGTGCCAGCAGTTACTCGGTGGGGGCCTTCAACACTGAAGCTTTCTTT.

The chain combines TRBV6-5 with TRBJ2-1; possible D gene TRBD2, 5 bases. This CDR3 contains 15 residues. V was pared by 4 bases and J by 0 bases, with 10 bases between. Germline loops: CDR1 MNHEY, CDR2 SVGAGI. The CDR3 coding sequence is TGTGCCAGCAGTTCAGGACTTAGCTCCTACAATGAGCAGTTCTTC. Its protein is CASSSGLSSYNEQFF.

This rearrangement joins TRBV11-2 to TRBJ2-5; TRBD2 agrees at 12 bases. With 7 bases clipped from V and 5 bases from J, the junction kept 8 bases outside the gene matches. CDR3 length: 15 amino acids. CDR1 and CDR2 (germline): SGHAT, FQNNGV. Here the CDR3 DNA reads TGTGCCAGCACCTCTAGCGGGAGGGCGCGGGAGACCCAGTACTTC. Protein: CASTSSGRARETQYF.

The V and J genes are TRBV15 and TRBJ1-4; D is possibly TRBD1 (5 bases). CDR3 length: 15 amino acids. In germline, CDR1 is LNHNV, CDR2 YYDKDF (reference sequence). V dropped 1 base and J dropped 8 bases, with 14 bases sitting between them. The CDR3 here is CATSRANSWDEKLFF. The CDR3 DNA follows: TGTGCCACCAGCAGAGCAAACAGTTGGGACGAAAAACTGTTTTTT.

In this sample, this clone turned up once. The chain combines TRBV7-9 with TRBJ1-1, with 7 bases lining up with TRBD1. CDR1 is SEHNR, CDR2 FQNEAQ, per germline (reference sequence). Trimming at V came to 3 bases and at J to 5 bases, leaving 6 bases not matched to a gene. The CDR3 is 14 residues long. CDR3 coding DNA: TGTGCCAGCAGCTTCGGCAGGGGGTTTACTGAAGCTTTCTTT. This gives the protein CASSFGRGFTEAFF.

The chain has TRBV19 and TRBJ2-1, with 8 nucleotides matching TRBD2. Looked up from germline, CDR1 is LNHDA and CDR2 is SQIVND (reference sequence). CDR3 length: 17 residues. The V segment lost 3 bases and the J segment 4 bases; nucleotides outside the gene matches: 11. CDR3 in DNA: TGTGCCAGTAGTATTGTATTGGTAGCTAGCGGGTACAATGAGCAGTTCTTC. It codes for CASSIVLVASGYNEQFF.

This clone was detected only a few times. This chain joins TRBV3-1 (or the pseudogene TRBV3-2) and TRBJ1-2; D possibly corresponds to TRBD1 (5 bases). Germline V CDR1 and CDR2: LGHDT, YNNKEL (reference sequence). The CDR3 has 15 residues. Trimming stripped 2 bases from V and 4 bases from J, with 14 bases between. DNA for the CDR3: TGTGCCAGCAGCCAAAAGTCGGGGGGTGTCTATGGCTACACCTTC. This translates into CASSQKSGGVYGYTF.